The 9 T cell receptor beta chains given below trace back to one sample, sequenced in a study of cytomegalovirus exposure and HLA in healthy donors. The PCR had 60 Vbeta and 13 Jbeta primers. Only in-frame clones appear in the TCRdb table, and some are missing; sequencing was by immunoSEQ multiplex PCR. This sample carries some 90,000 clones, around 80% of them seen once, and the ten largest clones take approximately 4.8%. The sample comprised PBMCs. The receptors were gathered from a male donor in good health and CMV-seropositive.

V and J are TRBV5-1 and TRBJ2-3; perhaps TRBD1 as D (6 bases). CDR1 and CDR2 (germline): SGHRS, YFSETQ. CDR3 length equals 18 residues. Trimming cost V 3 bases and J 2 bases, with 22 bases left between them. The CDR3, as DNA: TGCGCCAGCAGCTGGGTGAAACAGGGTTCAGGGATCACAGATACGCAGTATTTT. Its translation is CASSWVKQGSGITDTQYF.

The genes are TRBV10-1 and TRBJ2-1; 8 bases line up with TRBD2. J gave up 4 bases and V 3 bases, and 14 bases lay outside the gene matches. Germline assignment: CDR1 WNHNN and CDR2 SYGVQD (reference sequence). The CDR3 is 18 amino acids. In nucleotides, the CDR3 is TGCGCCAGCAGTGATCCCCGGGGGGGACATCCAAATTACAATGAGCAGTTCTTC. Translation: CASSDPRGGHPNYNEQFF.

The chain couples TRBV5-1 to TRBJ2-7; TRBD2 aligns across 7 bases. The CDR3 loop spans 13 amino acids. With V trimmed by 3 bases and J by 3 bases, 3 bases remained unmatched. Germline CDR1 is SGHRS and CDR2 is YFSETQ. The CDR3 nucleotides read TGCGCCAGCAGCTCCAGCGGGGACTACGAGCAGTACTTC. Its translation: CASSSSGDYEQYF. The whole variable domain, filled in from reference TRBV5-1 and TRBJ2-7, reads KAGVTQTPRYLIKTRGQQVTLSCSPISGHRSVSWYQQTPGQGLQFLFEYFSETQRNKGNFPGRFSGRQFSNSRSEMNVSTLELGDSALYLCASSSSGDYEQYFGPGTRLTVT.

The chain recombines TRBV5-1 with TRBJ2-1, with 7 bases fitting TRBD2. V was pared by 4 bases and J by 2 bases, with 18 bases of the junction left unmatched. Germline CDR1 is SGHRS and CDR2 is YFSETQ. The CDR3 consists of 19 residues. This CDR3 reads CASSGGASGLWGTYNEQFF. The DNA for the CDR3 is TGCGCCAGCAGCGGCGGGGCTAGCGGCCTGTGGGGAACCTACAATGAGCAGTTCTTC. Full variable domain (outside the CDR3, taken from reference TRBV5-1 and TRBJ2-1): KAGVTQTPRYLIKTRGQQVTLSCSPISGHRSVSWYQQTPGQGLQFLFEYFSETQRNKGNFPGRFSGRQFSNSRSEMNVSTLELGDSALYLCASSGGASGLWGTYNEQFFGPGTRLTVL.

This clone was counted a few times. The CDR3 bases are TGTGCCAGCAGTTTTCAGGGGGGGAACACTGAAGCTTTCTTT. Its protein is CASSFQGGNTEAFF. The chain joins TRBV6-1 to TRBJ1-1, with TRBD1 matching over 7 bases. The CDR3 runs to 14 residues. Germline lookup yields CDR1 MNHNS and CDR2 SASEGT. J gave up 1 base and V 5 bases, and 4 bases lay outside the gene matches.

V gene TRBV2 combines with J gene TRBJ1-1, with D perhaps matching TRBD1 (6 bases). The V gene lost 4 bases and the J gene lost 5 bases, with 20 bases spanning the gap. The CDR3 sequence is 16 residues long. Germline V CDR1 and CDR2: SNHLY, FYNNEI. As DNA, the CDR3 is TGTGCCAGCAGTGTAGCCATAGAAGGGGGTCAAACTGAAGCTTTCTTT. This sequence encodes CASSVAIEGGQTEAFF.

The chain carries TRBV1 and TRBJ2-1; the D segment call TRBD2 is taken from the table without a DNA check. TRBV1 is given as a pseudogene. The CDR3 spans 14 residues. The CDR3 DNA reads TGCACCAGCCAGCGGAAAGAAGCGTTCCATGAGCAGTTCTTC. This codes for CTSQRKEAFHEQFF.

This rearrangement joins TRBV7-9 to TRBJ2-7, with 8 nucleotides matching TRBD1. The J segment lost 3 bases and the V segment lost 5 bases, leaving 9 bases of the junction unmatched. The germline V gene has CDR1 SEHNR and CDR2 FQNEAQ (reference sequence). CDR3 size: 15 residues. The CDR3 DNA reads as TGTGCCAGCAGCGGAGGGGACAGGCGGTTCTACGAGCAGTACTTC. Protein sequence: CASSGGDRRFYEQYF.

This chain links TRBV11-1 with TRBJ1-1; 9 bases match TRBD1. V trimming: 6 bases; J trimming: 4 bases; junction bases outside the gene matches: 3. Germline V gene data show CDR1 as SGHAT and CDR2 as FQDESV (reference sequence). The CDR3 has 13 residues. The CDR3 here is CASRTGQGTEAFF. CDR3 DNA: TGTGCCAGCAGGACGGGACAGGGCACTGAAGCTTTCTTT.